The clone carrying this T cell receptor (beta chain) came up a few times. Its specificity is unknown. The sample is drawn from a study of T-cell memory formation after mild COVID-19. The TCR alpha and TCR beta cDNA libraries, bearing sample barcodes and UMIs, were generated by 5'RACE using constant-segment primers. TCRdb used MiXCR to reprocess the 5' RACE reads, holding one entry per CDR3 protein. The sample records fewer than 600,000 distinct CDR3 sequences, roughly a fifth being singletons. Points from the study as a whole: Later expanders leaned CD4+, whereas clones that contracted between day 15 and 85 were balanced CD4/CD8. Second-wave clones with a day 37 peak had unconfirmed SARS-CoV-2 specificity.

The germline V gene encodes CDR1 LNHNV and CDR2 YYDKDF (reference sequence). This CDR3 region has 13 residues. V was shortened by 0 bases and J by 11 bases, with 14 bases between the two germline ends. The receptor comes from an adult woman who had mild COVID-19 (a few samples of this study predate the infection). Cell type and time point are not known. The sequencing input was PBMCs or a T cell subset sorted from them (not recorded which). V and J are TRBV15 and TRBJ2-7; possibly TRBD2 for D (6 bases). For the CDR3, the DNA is TGTGCCACCAGCAGAGATACCTTAGGGGAGGAGTACTTC. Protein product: CATSRDTLGEEYF.